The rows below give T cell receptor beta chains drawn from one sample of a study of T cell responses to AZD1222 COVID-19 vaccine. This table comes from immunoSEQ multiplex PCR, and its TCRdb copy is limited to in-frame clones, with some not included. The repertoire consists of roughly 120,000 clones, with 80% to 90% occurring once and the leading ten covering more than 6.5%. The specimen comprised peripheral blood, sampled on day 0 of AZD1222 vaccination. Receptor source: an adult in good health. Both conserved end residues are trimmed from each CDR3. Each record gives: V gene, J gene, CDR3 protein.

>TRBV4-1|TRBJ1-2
ASSPAGRVGYGYT
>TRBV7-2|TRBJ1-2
ASSPGVGGGYT
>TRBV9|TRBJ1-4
ASSVQGFGEKLF
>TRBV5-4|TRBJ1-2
ASSLGRGQGISGYT
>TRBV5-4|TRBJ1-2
ASSLEGGPYGYT
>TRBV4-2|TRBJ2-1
ASSQGVGRSYNEQF
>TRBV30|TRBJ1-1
AWAPQGMAAEAF
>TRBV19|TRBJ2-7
ASSTGERAGGSYEQY
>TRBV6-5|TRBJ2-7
AGGTHNYEQY
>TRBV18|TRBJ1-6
ASSPPGTGKSPLH
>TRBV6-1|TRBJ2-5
ASSDLQGDEETQY
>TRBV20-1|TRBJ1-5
SATDSNQPQH
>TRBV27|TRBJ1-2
ASKIQGSRGYT
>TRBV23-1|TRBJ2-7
ASSQRTVYEQY
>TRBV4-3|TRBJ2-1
ASSRDTGGVYNEQF
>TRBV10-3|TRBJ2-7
AVRVMESYEQY
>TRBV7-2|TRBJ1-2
ASSQRADSNYGYT
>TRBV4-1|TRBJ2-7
ASSQEGPWGEQY
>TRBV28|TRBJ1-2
ASSFPEHYGYT
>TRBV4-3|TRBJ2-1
ASSQDRAYGNEQF
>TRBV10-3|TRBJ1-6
AISARQGDESPLH
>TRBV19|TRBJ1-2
ASSIEGRGNYGYT
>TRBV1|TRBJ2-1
TSSQDGLAVYNEQF
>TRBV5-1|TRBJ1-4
ASSRGGSTEKLF
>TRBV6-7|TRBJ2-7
ALGEIPTYEQY
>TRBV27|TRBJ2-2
ASRLYPNTGELF
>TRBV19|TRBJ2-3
ASRPNSALYTDTQY
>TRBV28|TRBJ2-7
ASSQGTGRYEQY
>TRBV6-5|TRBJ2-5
ASSPGRNQETQY
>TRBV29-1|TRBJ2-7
SVGRQVAPYEQY
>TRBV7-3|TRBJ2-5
ASSLRGGLEQETQY
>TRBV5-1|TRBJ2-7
ASSPTLAYEQY
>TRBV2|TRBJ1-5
ASSNSGGTEPQH
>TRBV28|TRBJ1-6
ASRLNSPLH
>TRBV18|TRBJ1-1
ASVEETEAF
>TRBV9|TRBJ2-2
ASSGENTGELF
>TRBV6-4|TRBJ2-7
ASSDSGLAGGYEQY
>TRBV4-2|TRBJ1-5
ASSQGGGQGNQPQH
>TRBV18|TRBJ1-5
ASSPRDSNQPQH
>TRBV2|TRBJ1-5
ASSFRTGGNQPQH
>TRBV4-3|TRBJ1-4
ASSQGRGRSTNEKLF
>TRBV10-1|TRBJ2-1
ATQGSSYNEQF
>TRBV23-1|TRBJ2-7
ASSHLKGALSEQY
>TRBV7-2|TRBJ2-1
ASSLEAVPNNEQF
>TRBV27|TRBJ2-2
ASSLGAYVGGGELF
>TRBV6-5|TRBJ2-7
ASSYGTSGDGEQY
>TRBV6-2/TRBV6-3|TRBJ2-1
ASSESGPVRF
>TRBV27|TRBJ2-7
ASSRGTSGSHEQY
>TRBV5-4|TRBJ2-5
ASRQGSATQY
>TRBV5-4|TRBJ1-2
ASSSGGDYGYT
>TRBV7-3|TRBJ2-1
ASSFASGPVDEQF
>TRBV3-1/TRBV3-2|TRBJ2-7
ASSQDGEQY
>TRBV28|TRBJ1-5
ASLPPGGHQPQH
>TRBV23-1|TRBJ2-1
ASSQFDMTGGSHEQF
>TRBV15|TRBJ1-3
ATSRDAGNGNTIY
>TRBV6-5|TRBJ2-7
ASSYSPGGAYEQY
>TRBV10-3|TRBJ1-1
AISEHTEAF
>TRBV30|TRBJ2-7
AWSSGIYEQY
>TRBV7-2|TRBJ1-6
ASSLSVVANNSPLH